The 27 T cell receptor beta chains given below trace back to one sample, sequenced in a study of blood T cell repertoires in COVID-19. Repertoires were generated with immunoSEQ multiplex PCR, while TCRdb's copy carries only in-frame clones and drops some. Found here are approximately 250,000 clones, approximately 86% of them singletons; the top ten hold under 2%. Sequences were obtained from peripheral blood. The receptor set was obtained from a woman aged 60-75 years who had recovered from COVID-19.

The V and J genes are TRBV2 and TRBJ2-7, with TRBD2 as a possible D gene (7 bases). This CDR3 has 13 residues. In germline, CDR1 is SNHLY, CDR2 FYNNEI. The germline V and J ends were trimmed by 7 bases and 3 bases, with 13 bases remaining between them. The DNA of the CDR3 is TGTGCCAGCAAGGGGGGGACCGACTACGAGCAGTACTTC. Its translation: CASKGGTDYEQYF.

The chain joins TRBV9 to TRBJ2-5; D remains unclear. This CDR3 contains 14 residues. V was cut by 0 bases and J by 5 bases, with 11 bases left in between. Germline-derived CDR1 and CDR2 are SGDLS and YYNGEE. CDR3 region: CASSVGHGLETQYF. The CDR3 bases are TGTGCCAGCAGCGTAGGGCATGGTTTGGAGACCCAGTACTTC.

The chain employs TRBV3-1 (or the pseudogene TRBV3-2) and TRBJ2-7; TRBD2 agrees at 8 bases. Per the germline V gene, CDR1 is LGHDT and CDR2 is YNNKEL (reference sequence). The CDR3 contains 15 residues. V lost 4 bases, J lost 4 bases, and 9 bases stayed unmatched. This CDR3 is CASSLRGGPRYEQYF. The CDR3 DNA reads TGTGCCAGCAGCCTCCGGGGGGGCCCACGGTACGAGCAGTACTTC.

The chain combines TRBV9 with TRBJ1-3; 11 bases fit TRBD1. CDR3 length equals 17 residues. V was clipped by 3 bases and J by 0 bases; unmatched bases: 5. Per the germline V gene, CDR1 is SGDLS and CDR2 is YYNGEE. This chain's CDR3 is CASSGGQGANSGNTIYF. CDR3 DNA: TGTGCCAGCAGCGGAGGACAGGGGGCGAACTCTGGAAACACCATATATTTT.

This chain connects TRBV10-1 to TRBJ2-2, with D possibly TRBD2 on 6 matching bases. CDR3 length: 15 residues. The germline V gene has CDR1 WNHNN and CDR2 SYGVQD (reference sequence). Trimming shortened V by 8 bases and J by 6 bases, and 19 bases separated the two germline ends. CDR3 nucleotide sequence: TGCGCCAGCGGCTTGACTAGGGTGAGGCCCGGGGAGCTGTTTTTT. Translating it yields CASGLTRVRPGELFF.

The V call is TRBV7-8, the J call TRBJ2-7, with D possibly being TRBD2 (6 bases). Germline CDR1 and CDR2: SGHVS and FQNEAQ. This CDR3 has 15 residues. V was cut by 2 bases and J by 4 bases, with 15 bases left in between. The CDR3 sequence is CASSLYSGDRYEQYF. CDR3 in DNA: TGTGCCAGCAGCTTATATTCGGGGGACCGTTACGAGCAGTACTTC. Based on the CDR3 plus reference TRBV7-8 and TRBJ2-7, the full variable domain is GAGVSQSPRYKVAKRGQDVALRCDPISGHVSLFWYQQALGQGPEFLTYFQNEAQLDKSGLPSDRFFAERPEGSVSTLKIQRTQQEDSAVYLCASSLYSGDRYEQYFGPGTRLTVT.

The chain joins TRBV2 to TRBJ2-7, with 7 positions matching TRBD1. The germline gives CDR1 SNHLY, CDR2 FYNNEI. The V and J ends lost 4 bases and 7 bases, in that order; junction bases with no gene match: 7. The CDR3 sequence is 13 residues long. The CDR3 is CASSVSRGFEQYF. The CDR3, as DNA: TGTGCCAGCAGTGTCAGCAGGGGGTTTGAGCAGTACTTC.

The V call is TRBV5-1, the J call TRBJ1-2; D may be TRBD1 (5 bases). Germline V gene sequence: CDR1 SGHRS, CDR2 YFSETQ. This CDR3 is built from 15 residues. Deletions cut 0 bases from V and 4 bases from J, with 13 bases between. DNA of the CDR3: TGCGCCAGCAGCTTGGAGGGGAGGTTTGGCTATGGCTACACCTTC. It yields the protein CASSLEGRFGYGYTF.

This chain links TRBV24-1 with TRBJ2-1; 9 bases are a match to TRBD1. CDR3 size: 14 residues. CDR1 is KGHDR and CDR2 is SFDVKD in the germline V gene. With V trimmed by 9 bases and J by 3 bases, 5 bases remained unmatched. CDR3 DNA sequence: TGTGCCACCGAAGAGGGACAGGGCTACAATGAGCAGTTCTTC. This translates into CATEEGQGYNEQFF.

V gene TRBV27 combines with J gene TRBJ1-4; TRBD1 agrees at 9 bases. The CDR3 contains 15 residues. CDR1 MNHEY and CDR2 SMNVEV come from the germline V gene (reference sequence). Trimming cost V 6 bases and J 4 bases; bases outside gene matches: 6. In nucleotides, the CDR3 is TGTGCCAGCAGCCCGACAGGGGGTAATAATGAAAAACTGTTTTTT. Translated: CASSPTGGNNEKLFF. The variable domain in full, completed from reference TRBV27 and TRBJ1-4, reads EAQVTQNPRYLITVTGKKLTVTCSQNMNHEYMSWYRQDPGLGLRQIYYSMNVEVTDKGDVPEGYKVSRKEKRNFPLILESPSPNQTSLYFCASSPTGGNNEKLFFGSGTQLSVL.

The gene calls are TRBV4-3 and TRBJ2-3; D remains unclear. Trimming shortened V by 0 bases and J by 2 bases, and 12 bases separated the two germline ends. CDR1 is LGHNA and CDR2 is YSLEER in the germline V gene. The CDR3 is 16 amino acids. CDR3 coding DNA: TGCGCCAGCAGCCAAGAGCAGACCGGGTTCACAGATACGCAGTATTTT. Residues: CASSQEQTGFTDTQYF.

This clone occurred once. The chain joins TRBV24-1 to TRBJ2-3; 8 bases agree with TRBD2. Trimming cost V 5 bases and J 2 bases; bases outside gene matches: 5. The CDR3 sequence is 15 residues long. Germline V gives CDR1 KGHDR, CDR2 SFDVKD. CDR3 amino acids: CATSVPAGDTDTQYF. In nucleotides, the CDR3 is TGTGCCACCAGTGTCCCAGCGGGGGACACAGATACGCAGTATTTT.

The chain has TRBV6-4 and TRBJ1-1; the match to TRBD1 covers 8 bases. This CDR3 is 15 amino acids long. The trim removed 0 bases at V and 5 bases at J, leaving 5 bases unmatched. CDR1 is MRHNA and CDR2 is SNTAGT in the germline V gene. CDR3 DNA: TGTGCCAGCAGTGACTCCACAGGGGGGAGGACTGAAGCTTTCTTT. Translated, it gives CASSDSTGGRTEAFF.

The chain uses TRBV9 and TRBJ2-2; 7 bases align to TRBD2. V was clipped by 4 bases and J by 1 base; unmatched bases: 10. Germline values: CDR1 SGDLS, CDR2 YYNGEE. CDR3 length equals 17 residues. The CDR3 region is CASSRRLGGGNTGELFF. In nucleotides, the CDR3 is TGTGCCAGCAGCCGACGGTTGGGCGGGGGGAACACCGGGGAGCTGTTTTTT.

J is TRBJ1-2 and V is TRBV18; D is perhaps TRBD1 (6 bases). V dropped 2 bases and J dropped 6 bases, with 19 bases sitting between them. The CDR3 covers 16 residues. Germline lookup yields CDR1 KGHSH and CDR2 LQKENI. The CDR3 sequence is CASSPGVGGQLNGYTF. CDR3 in DNA: TGTGCCAGCTCACCAGGAGTTGGAGGACAGTTGAATGGCTACACCTTC.

The genes are TRBV7-9 and TRBJ1-1, with 10 bases lining up with TRBD1. Looked up from germline, CDR1 is SEHNR and CDR2 is FQNEAQ (reference sequence). Trimming at V came to 6 bases and at J to 7 bases, leaving 11 bases not matched to a gene. CDR3 size: 15 residues. The CDR3 DNA sequence: TGTGCCAGCAGAAAAGGCGGGACAGGGGTGGTTGAAGCTTTCTTT. This sequence encodes CASRKGGTGVVEAFF.

The CDR3 is CASSGQGKNIQYF. CDR3 in DNA: TGTGCCAGCAGTGGACAGGGAAAAAACATTCAGTACTTC. The chain uses TRBV3-1 (or the pseudogene TRBV3-2) and TRBJ2-4, with 8 bases identical to TRBD1. The CDR3 has 13 amino acids. V lost 6 bases, J lost 4 bases, and 2 bases stayed unmatched. From germline, CDR1 is LGHDT and CDR2 YNNKEL (reference sequence).

The chain is built from TRBV7-2 and TRBJ1-6; 7 bases fit TRBD1. The CDR3 is 13 residues long. Germline assignment: CDR1 SGHTA and CDR2 FQGNSA. V was clipped by 5 bases and J by 14 bases; unmatched bases: 9. The CDR3 nucleotides are TGTGCCAGCAGCCCCCGGACAGGTCCCACCCTCCACTTT. This translates into CASSPRTGPTLHF.

The chain is built from TRBV18 and TRBJ1-5; 9 positions agree with TRBD1. The germline V gene has CDR1 KGHSH and CDR2 LQKENI. This CDR3 has 15 amino acids. The V segment lost 5 bases and the J segment 6 bases; nucleotides outside the gene matches: 8. In nucleotides, the CDR3 is TGTGCCAGCTCAACCGGACAGGGGAGGGTTCAGCCCCAGCATTTT. It translates to CASSTGQGRVQPQHF. Complete variable domain (other parts from reference TRBV18 and TRBJ1-5): NAGVMQNPRHLVRRRGQEARLRCSPMKGHSHVYWYRQLPEEGLKFMVYLQKENIIDESGMPKERFSAEFPKEGPSILRIQQVVRGDSAAYFCASSTGQGRVQPQHFGDGTRLSIL.

There are a few counts of this clone. This chain links TRBV5-1 with TRBJ1-5; 7 bases agree with TRBD1. With 4 bases clipped from V and 2 bases from J, the junction kept 6 bases outside the gene matches. The CDR3 is 15 amino acids. The germline V gene has CDR1 SGHRS and CDR2 YFSETQ. CDR3 amino acids: CASSADGTGNQPQHF. DNA for the CDR3: TGCGCCAGCAGCGCAGATGGGACAGGCAATCAGCCCCAGCATTTT. Full variable domain (rest looked up from reference TRBV5-1 and TRBJ1-5): KAGVTQTPRYLIKTRGQQVTLSCSPISGHRSVSWYQQTPGQGLQFLFEYFSETQRNKGNFPGRFSGRQFSNSRSEMNVSTLELGDSALYLCASSADGTGNQPQHFGDGTRLSIL.

This sequence joins TRBV4-1 and TRBJ1-6; 9 bases match TRBD1. Per the germline V gene, CDR1 is MGHRA and CDR2 is YSYEKL. The CDR3 consists of 16 residues. V lost 4 bases and J lost 10; bases outside the gene matches: 11. CDR3: CASSLTTGGTMSPLHF. For the CDR3, the DNA is TGCGCCAGCAGCCTTACGACAGGGGGTACTATGTCACCCCTCCACTTT.

With regard to this clone: Sequence at one end of the junction differs from germline and may be a read error. The rearrangement uses TRBV7-7 and TRBJ2-2, with D hard to call. CDR3 length equals 15 residues. The germline V gene has CDR1 SSHAT and CDR2 FNYEAQ (reference sequence). The chain's CDR3 is CASSPRSEATGELFF. The CDR3 DNA follows: TGTGCTAGCAGCCCGCGGTCCGAGGCCACCGGGGAGCTGTTTTTT.

The gene calls are TRBV28 and TRBJ2-4, with 7 bases fitting TRBD2. V lost 7 bases and J lost 11; bases outside the gene matches: 11. CDR3 length: 13 amino acids. Looked up from germline, CDR1 is MDHEN and CDR2 is SYDVKM. CDR3 in amino acids: CASTLGGGGLQYF. The CDR3, as DNA: TGTGCCAGCACCCTCGGCGGCGGGGGTCTTCAGTACTTC.

This chain uses TRBV10-3 with TRBJ2-1; 7 nucleotides align to TRBD1. V lost 3 bases, J lost 3 bases, and 2 bases stayed unmatched. The CDR3 covers 14 residues. Germline-derived CDR1 and CDR2 are ENHRY and SYGVKD. CDR3 residues: CAISDGDSYNEQFF. CDR3 coding DNA: TGTGCCATCAGTGATGGGGACAGCTACAATGAGCAGTTCTTC.

V usage is TRBV7-3 and J usage is TRBJ2-3, with a weak D call TRBD2 (5 bases). V was clipped by 5 bases and J by 3 bases, with 24 bases between them. This CDR3 contains 18 residues. CDR1 and CDR2 from the germline V gene are SGHTA and FQGTGA. As DNA, the CDR3 is TGTGCCAGCAGCCCCGATTCCCCCACTAGTTACGGGACAGATACGCAGTATTTT. This translates into CASSPDSPTSYGTDTQYF.

The chain couples TRBV11-2 to TRBJ2-3; TRBD1 matches at 9 bases. The CDR3 spans 17 residues. CDR1 and CDR2 from the germline V gene are SGHAT and FQNNGV. V dropped 0 bases and J dropped 4; count of bases not matched to a gene: 8. CDR3 sequence: CASSLEGGTGFPDTQYF. The CDR3 DNA reads as TGTGCCAGCAGCTTAGAAGGTGGGACAGGGTTTCCAGATACGCAGTATTTT. Variable domain in full (rest from reference TRBV11-2 and TRBJ2-3): EAGVAQSPRYKIIEKRQSVAFWCNPISGHATLYWYQQILGQGPKLLIQFQNNGVVDDSQLPKDRFSAERLKGVDSTLKIQPAKLEDSAVYLCASSLEGGTGFPDTQYFGPGTRLTVL.

This chain links TRBV11-2 with TRBJ2-4, with no clear D. Trimming stripped 6 bases from V and 3 bases from J, with 6 bases between. Germline CDR1 and CDR2: SGHAT and FQNNGV. This CDR3 spans 12 amino acids. The CDR3 bases are TGTGCCAGCAGGGGCGACAAAAACATTCAGTACTTC. Amino acids: CASRGDKNIQYF. Full variable domain (outside the CDR3, taken from reference TRBV11-2 and TRBJ2-4): EAGVAQSPRYKIIEKRQSVAFWCNPISGHATLYWYQQILGQGPKLLIQFQNNGVVDDSQLPKDRFSAERLKGVDSTLKIQPAKLEDSAVYLCASRGDKNIQYFGAGTRLSVL.